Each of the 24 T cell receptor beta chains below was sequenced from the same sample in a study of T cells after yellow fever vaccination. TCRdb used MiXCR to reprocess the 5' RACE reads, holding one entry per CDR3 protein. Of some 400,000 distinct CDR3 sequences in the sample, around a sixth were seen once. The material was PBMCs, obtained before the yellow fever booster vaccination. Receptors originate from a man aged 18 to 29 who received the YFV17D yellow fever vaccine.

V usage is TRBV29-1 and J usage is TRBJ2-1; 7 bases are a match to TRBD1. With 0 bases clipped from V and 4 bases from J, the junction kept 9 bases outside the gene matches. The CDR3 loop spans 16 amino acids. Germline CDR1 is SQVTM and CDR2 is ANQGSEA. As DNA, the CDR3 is TGCAGCGTTGAAGATCACGGGACAGCGACTTACAATGAGCAGTTCTTC. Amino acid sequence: CSVEDHGTATYNEQFF.

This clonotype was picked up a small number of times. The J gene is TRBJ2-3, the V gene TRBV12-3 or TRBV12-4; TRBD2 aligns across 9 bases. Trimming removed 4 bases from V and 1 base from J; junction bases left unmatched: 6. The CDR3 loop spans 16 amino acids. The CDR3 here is CASSSRAGGRTDTQYF. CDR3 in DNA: TGTGCCAGCAGTTCGAGAGCGGGGGGCCGCACAGATACGCAGTATTTT.

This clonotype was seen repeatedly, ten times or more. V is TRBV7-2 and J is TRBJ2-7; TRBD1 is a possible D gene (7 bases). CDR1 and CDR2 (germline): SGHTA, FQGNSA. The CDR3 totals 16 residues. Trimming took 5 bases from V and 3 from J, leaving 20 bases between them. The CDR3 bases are TGTGCCAGCAGCATCTATGCGGGACAGTGGGACTACGAGCAGTACTTC. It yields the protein CASSIYAGQWDYEQYF.

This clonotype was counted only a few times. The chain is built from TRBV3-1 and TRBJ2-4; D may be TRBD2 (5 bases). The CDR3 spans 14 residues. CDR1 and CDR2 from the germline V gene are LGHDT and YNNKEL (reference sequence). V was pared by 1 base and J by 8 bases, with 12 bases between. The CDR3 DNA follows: TGTGCCAGCAGCCAAGCCGGAGGTTGGGACATTCAGTACTTC. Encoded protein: CASSQAGGWDIQYF.

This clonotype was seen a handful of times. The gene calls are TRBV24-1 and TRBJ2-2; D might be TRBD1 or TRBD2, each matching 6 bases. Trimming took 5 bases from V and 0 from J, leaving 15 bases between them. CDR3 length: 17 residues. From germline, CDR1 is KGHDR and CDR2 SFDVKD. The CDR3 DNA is TGTGCCACCAGTGGCTCGAGAGGGGGGCCGAACACCGGGGAGCTGTTTTTT. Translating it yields CATSGSRGGPNTGELFF.

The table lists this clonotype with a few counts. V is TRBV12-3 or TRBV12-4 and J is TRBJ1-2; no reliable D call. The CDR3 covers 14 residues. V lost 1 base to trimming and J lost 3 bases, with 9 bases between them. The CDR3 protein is CASSLGWGDYGYTF. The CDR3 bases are TGTGCCAGCAGTTTAGGTTGGGGTGACTATGGCTACACCTTC.

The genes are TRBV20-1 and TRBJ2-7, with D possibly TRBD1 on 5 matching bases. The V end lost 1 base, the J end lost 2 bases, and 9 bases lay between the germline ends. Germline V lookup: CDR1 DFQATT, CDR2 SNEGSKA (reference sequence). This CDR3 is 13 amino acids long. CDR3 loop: CSARAGLAYEQYF. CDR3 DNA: TGCAGTGCTAGAGCAGGGCTAGCCTACGAGCAGTACTTC.

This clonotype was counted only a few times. DNA of the CDR3: TGCGCCAGCAGCCAAGATCGGACAGGGGGGACGGAAGGGGCCAACGTCCTGACTTTC. Its protein product is CASSQDRTGGTEGANVLTF. V is TRBV4-3 and J is TRBJ2-6, with 10 bases matching TRBD1. Germline CDR1 is LGHNA and CDR2 is YSLEER. Losses at the gene ends were 0 bases for V and 4 bases for J; bases not matched to a gene: 9. This CDR3 has 19 residues.

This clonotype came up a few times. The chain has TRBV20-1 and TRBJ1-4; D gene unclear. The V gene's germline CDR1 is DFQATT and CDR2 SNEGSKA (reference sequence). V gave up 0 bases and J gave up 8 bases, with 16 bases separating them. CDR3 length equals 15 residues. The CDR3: CSARDRVEAGEKLFF. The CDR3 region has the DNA TGCAGTGCTAGAGATCGCGTAGAAGCCGGAGAAAAACTGTTTTTT.

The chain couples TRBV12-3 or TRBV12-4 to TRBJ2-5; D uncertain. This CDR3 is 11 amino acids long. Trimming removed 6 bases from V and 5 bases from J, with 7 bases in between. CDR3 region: CASRLMETQYF. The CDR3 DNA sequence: TGTGCCAGCAGACTCATGGAGACCCAGTACTTC.

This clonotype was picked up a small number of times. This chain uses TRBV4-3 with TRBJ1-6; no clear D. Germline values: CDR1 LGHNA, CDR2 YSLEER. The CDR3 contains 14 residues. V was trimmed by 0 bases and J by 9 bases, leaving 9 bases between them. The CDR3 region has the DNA TGCGCCAGCAGCCAAGAAGGGTGGGGTTCACCCCTCCACTTT. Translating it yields CASSQEGWGSPLHF.

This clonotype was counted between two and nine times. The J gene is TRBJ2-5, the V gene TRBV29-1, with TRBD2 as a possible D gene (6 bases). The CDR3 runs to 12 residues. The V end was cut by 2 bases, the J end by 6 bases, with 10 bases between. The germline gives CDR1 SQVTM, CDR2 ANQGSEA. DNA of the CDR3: TGCAGCGTTGAAAGTGGAGGGAAGACCCAGTACTTC. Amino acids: CSVESGGKTQYF. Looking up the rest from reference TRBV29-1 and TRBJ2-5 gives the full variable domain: SAVISQKPSRDICQRGTSLTIQCQVDSQVTMMFWYRQQPGQSLTLIATANQGSEATYESGFVIDKFPISRPNLTFSTLTVSNMSPEDSSIYLCSVESGGKTQYFGPGTRLLVL.

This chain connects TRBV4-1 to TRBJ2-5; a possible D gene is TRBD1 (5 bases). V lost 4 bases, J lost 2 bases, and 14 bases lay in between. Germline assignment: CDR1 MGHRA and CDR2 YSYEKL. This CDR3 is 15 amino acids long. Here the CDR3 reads CASSPRQTHQETQYF. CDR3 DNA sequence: TGCGCCAGCAGCCCCCGACAGACGCATCAAGAGACCCAGTACTTC.

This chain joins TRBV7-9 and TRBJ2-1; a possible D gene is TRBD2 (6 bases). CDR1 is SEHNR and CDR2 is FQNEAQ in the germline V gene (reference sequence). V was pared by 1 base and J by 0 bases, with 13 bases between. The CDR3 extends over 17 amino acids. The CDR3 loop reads CASSLEGDWSSYNEQFF. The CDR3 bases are TGTGCCAGCAGCTTAGAAGGGGACTGGAGCTCCTACAATGAGCAGTTCTTC.

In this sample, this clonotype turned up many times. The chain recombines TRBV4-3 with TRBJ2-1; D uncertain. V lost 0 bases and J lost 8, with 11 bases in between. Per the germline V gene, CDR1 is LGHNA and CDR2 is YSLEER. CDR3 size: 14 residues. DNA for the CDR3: TGCGCCAGCAGCCAAGACGTAAGTTTCGATGAGCAGTTCTTC. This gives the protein CASSQDVSFDEQFF.

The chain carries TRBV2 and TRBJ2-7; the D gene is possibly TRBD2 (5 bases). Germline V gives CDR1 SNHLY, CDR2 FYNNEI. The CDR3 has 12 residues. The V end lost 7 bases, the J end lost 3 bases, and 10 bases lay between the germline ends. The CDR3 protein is CASTREYYEQYF. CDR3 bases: TGTGCCAGCACCCGGGAATACTACGAGCAGTACTTC.

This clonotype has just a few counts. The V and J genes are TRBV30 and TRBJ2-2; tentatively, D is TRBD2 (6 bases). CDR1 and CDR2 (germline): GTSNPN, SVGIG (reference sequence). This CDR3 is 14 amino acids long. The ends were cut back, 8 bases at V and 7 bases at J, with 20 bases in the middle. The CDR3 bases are TGTGCCCTCGAAAATGAGGAGGGAAACGGGGAGCTGTTTTTT. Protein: CALENEEGNGELFF.

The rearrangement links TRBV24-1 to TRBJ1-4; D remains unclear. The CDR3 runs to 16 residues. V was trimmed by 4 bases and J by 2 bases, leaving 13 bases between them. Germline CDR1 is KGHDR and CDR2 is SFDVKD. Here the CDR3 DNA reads TGTGCCACCAGTGAACCCAAGATGCGGACTAATGAAAAACTGTTTTTT. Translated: CATSEPKMRTNEKLFF.

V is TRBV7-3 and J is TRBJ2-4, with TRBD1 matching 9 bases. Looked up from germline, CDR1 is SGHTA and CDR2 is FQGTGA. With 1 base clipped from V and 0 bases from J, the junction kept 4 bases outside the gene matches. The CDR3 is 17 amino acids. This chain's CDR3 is CASSLSRDRAAKNIQYF. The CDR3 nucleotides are TGTGCCAGCAGCTTAAGTCGGGACAGGGCAGCCAAAAACATTCAGTACTTC. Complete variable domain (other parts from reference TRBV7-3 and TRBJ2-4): GAGVSQTPSNKVTEKGKYVELRCDPISGHTALYWYRQSLGQGPEFLIYFQGTGAADDSGLPNDRFFAVRPEGSVSTLKIQRTERGDSAVYLCASSLSRDRAAKNIQYFGAGTRLSVL.

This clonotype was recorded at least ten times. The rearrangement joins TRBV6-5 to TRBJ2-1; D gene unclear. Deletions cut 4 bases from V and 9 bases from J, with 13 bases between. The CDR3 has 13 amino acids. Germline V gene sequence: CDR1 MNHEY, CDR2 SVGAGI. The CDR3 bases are TGTGCCAGCAGTTTGGCGAGGTTTAGTGAGCAGTTCTTC. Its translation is CASSLARFSEQFF.

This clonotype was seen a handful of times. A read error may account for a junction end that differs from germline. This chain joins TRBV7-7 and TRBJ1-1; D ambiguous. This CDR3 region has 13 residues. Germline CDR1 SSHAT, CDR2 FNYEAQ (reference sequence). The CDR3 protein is CASSTSLNTEAFF. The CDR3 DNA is TGTGCTAGCAGCACCTCCCTGAACACTGAAGCTTTCTTT.

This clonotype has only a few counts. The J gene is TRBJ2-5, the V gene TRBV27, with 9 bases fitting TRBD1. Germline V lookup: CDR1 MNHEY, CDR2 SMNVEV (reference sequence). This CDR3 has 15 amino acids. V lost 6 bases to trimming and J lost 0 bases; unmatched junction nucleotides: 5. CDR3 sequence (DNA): TGTGCCAGCAGCCCAGGACAGGGGAACCAAGAGACCCAGTACTTC. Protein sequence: CASSPGQGNQETQYF.

The CDR3 DNA reads TGTGCCAGCAGCCTCACTGGGCCTTCCTACAATGAGCAGTTCTTC. Translation gives CASSLTGPSYNEQFF. V usage is TRBV6-5 and J usage is TRBJ2-1; D is ambiguous. The CDR3 contains 15 residues. V dropped 6 bases and J dropped 1 base, with 13 bases sitting between them. In germline, CDR1 is MNHEY, CDR2 SVGAGI.

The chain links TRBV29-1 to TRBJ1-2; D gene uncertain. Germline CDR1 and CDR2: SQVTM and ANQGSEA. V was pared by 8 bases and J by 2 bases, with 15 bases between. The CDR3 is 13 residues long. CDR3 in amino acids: CSLTPDGNYGYTF. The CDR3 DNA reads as TGCAGCCTTACACCAGACGGCAACTATGGCTACACCTTC.